Listed below are T cell receptor beta chains from one sample, sequenced in a study of control samples from healthy donors and cancer patients. Assay: immunoSEQ multiplex PCR; the TCRdb copy retains only in-frame clones and omits some. The sample has tens of thousands of clones; 80% to 85% are singletons. Sequencing was performed on PBMCs. These receptors all come from a man aged 60 to 75 with colorectal cancer. Each CDR3 is given with its conserved first and last residue. D genes are given only for firm matches. Clone size, where shown, is once, few, many, or a class for clones that have expanded.

TRBJ2-7 | - | TRBV4-1 | - | TGCGCCAGCAGCCCTGGAATTATCTACGAGCAGTACTTC | CASSPGIIYEQYF
TRBJ1-2 | TRBD1 | TRBV2 | - | TGTGCCAGCAGTGAAGCAAACAGGGGGAACGGCTACACCTTC | CASSEANRGNGYTF
TRBJ2-3 | - | TRBV5-4 | once | TGTGCCAGCAGCTTGGCTGCGCATGGGGATACGCAGTATTTT | CASSLAAHGDTQYF
TRBJ2-5 | TRBD2 | TRBV19 | - | TGTGCCAGTAGTATGGGGTATCTAGCGGGGGAAGAGACCCAGTACTTC | CASSMGYLAGEETQYF
TRBJ1-1 | TRBD1 | TRBV7-9 | - | TGTGCCAGCAGCTTAGGACAGGGGGGTGAAGCTTTCTTT | CASSLGQGGEAFF
TRBJ2-3 | TRBD2 | TRBV6-5 | - | TGTGCCACGACTAGCGGGGGAAGCACAGATACGCAGTATTTT | CATTSGGSTDTQYF
TRBJ1-1 | TRBD1 | TRBV5-1 | once | TGCGCCAGCAGCTTGGCGGGACAGGGATTCGTAGCTTTCTTT | CASSLAGQGFVAFF
TRBJ2-4 | - | TRBV3-1/TRBV3-2 | - | TGTGCCAGCAGCCATAGGGCAGGGGCCAAAAACATTCAGTACTTC | CASSHRAGAKNIQYF
TRBJ1-3 | - | TRBV28 | - | TGTGCCAGCCAAGGCACACGCTCTGGAAACACCATATATTTT | CASQGTRSGNTIYF
TRBJ1-3 | TRBD1 | TRBV4-2 | - | TGTGCCAGCAGCCAAGACGGCAGGGGGTCTGGAAACACCATATATTTT | CASSQDGRGSGNTIYF
TRBJ1-2 | - | TRBV7-9 | - | TGTGCCAGCAGCTTCCAAGGGAATGGCTACACCTTC | CASSFQGNGYTF
TRBJ1-1 | - | TRBV2 | few | TGTGCCAGCAGTGAACGTGAGACTGAAGCTTTCTTT | CASSERETEAFF
TRBJ1-6 | - | TRBV5-1 | - | TGCGCCAGCAGCTTGGCCGAGGGGCTCTATAATTCACCCCTCCACTTT | CASSLAEGLYNSPLHF
TRBJ2-1 | TRBD2 | TRBV30 | - | TGTGCCTGGATTAGGGCGGGGGGATACAATGAGCAGTTCTTC | CAWIRAGGYNEQFF
TRBJ1-1 | TRBD1 | TRBV3-1/TRBV3-2 | - | TGTGCCAGCAGCCAACCGGACAGGGCTTTTGAAGCTTTCTTT | CASSQPDRAFEAFF
TRBJ1-2 | TRBD1 | TRBV18 | - | TGTGCCAGCTCACCAGACAGGGGAGACTATGGCTACACCTTC | CASSPDRGDYGYTF
TRBJ1-2 | - | TRBV12-3/TRBV12-4 | - | TGTGCCAGCAGTCGGGCAGGATATGGCTACACCTTC | CASSRAGYGYTF
TRBJ1-1 | - | TRBV10-2 | - | TGCGCCAGCAGTGAGTCAACCCAGGGCCTGAACACTGAAGCTTTCTTT | CASSESTQGLNTEAFF
TRBJ2-3 | TRBD1 | TRBV19 | once | TGTGCCAGTAGTAAGGGACAGGGGAGGACAGATACGCAGTATTTT | CASSKGQGRTDTQYF
TRBJ2-1 | - | TRBV5-1 | once | TGCGCCAGCAGCCCGAGGACCCCCTACAATGAGCAGTTCTTC | CASSPRTPYNEQFF
TRBJ1-2 | - | TRBV5-1 | - | TGCGCCAGCAGCCCTCATGTTTTGATTGTCTATGGCTACACCTTC | CASSPHVLIVYGYTF
TRBJ1-4 | TRBD1 | TRBV24-1 | - | TGTGCCACCAGTGATTCACAGGGGGCATGGGAAAAACTGTTTTTT | CATSDSQGAWEKLFF
TRBJ2-7 | - | TRBV7-9 | - | TGTGCCAGCAGTCCGTGGCGGGGGCTGGACGAGCAGTACTTC | CASSPWRGLDEQYF
TRBJ1-4 | TRBD1 | TRBV5-1 | - | TGCGCCAGCAGCCCTACGACAGGGGCTAATGAAAAACTGTTTTTT | CASSPTTGANEKLFF
TRBJ2-1 | - | TRBV2 | - | TGTGCCAGCAGTTTCAGCGCTAATGAGCAGTTCTTC | CASSFSANEQFF
TRBJ1-5 | TRBD1 | TRBV6-6 | - | TGTGCCAGCAGCCGGGACAGGGTGAGCAATCAGCCCCAGCATTTT | CASSRDRVSNQPQHF
TRBJ2-7 | TRBD1 | TRBV29-1 | - | TGCAGCGTTGAATGGGACAGTGCACCCTACGAGCAGTACTTC | CSVEWDSAPYEQYF
TRBJ1-1 | - | TRBV30 | - | TGTGCCTGGCAGGGCTCGAACACTGAAGCTTTCTTT | CAWQGSNTEAFF
TRBJ2-5 | - | TRBV30 | few | TGTGCCTGGGACCCCGGGACTTGGTACCAAGAGACCCAGTACTTC | CAWDPGTWYQETQYF
TRBJ1-2 | - | TRBV11-2 | few | TGTGCCAGCAGCTTAGATCATTTCTATGGCTACACCTTC | CASSLDHFYGYTF
TRBJ1-2 | TRBD1 | TRBV6-4 | - | TGTGCCAGCAGTGAAACAGGGGCAGAACCTAACTATGGCTACACCTTC | CASSETGAEPNYGYTF
TRBJ2-2 | - | TRBV5-1 | few | TGCGCCAGCAGCTTGGGAGGTGGGACCGGGGAGCTGTTTTTT | CASSLGGGTGELFF
TRBJ2-5 | - | TRBV7-7 | - | TGTGCCAGCAGCCCTGCAGGAAGCCAAGAGACCCAGTACTTC | CASSPAGSQETQYF
TRBJ1-2 | - | TRBV3-1/TRBV3-2 | - | TGTGCCAGCAGCCAAGCAGGGTTAGGGGGCTACACCTTC | CASSQAGLGGYTF
TRBJ2-1 | TRBD2 | TRBV15 | - | TGTGCCACCAGCAGCCCTCGACTAGCGGGGGAGTGGAATGAGCAGTTCTTC | CATSSPRLAGEWNEQFF
TRBJ1-6 | TRBD1 | TRBV27 | - | TGTGCCAGCAGCAGGGGGACAGGGGCTTCACCCCTCCACTTT | CASSRGTGASPLHF
TRBJ2-7 | - | TRBV9 | - | TGTGCCAGCAGCGTCGCCTCGAGTTCCTACGAGCAGTACTTC | CASSVASSSYEQYF
TRBJ1-4 | - | TRBV3-1/TRBV3-2 | - | TGTGCCAGCAGCCAAGCGCGGCGTGAAGAACTGTTTTTT | CASSQARREELFF
TRBJ2-1 | TRBD2 | TRBV4-2 | once | TGTGCCAGCAGCCCCTTGAGCGGGGCCGACGGGGACAATGAGCAGTTCTTC | CASSPLSGADGDNEQFF
TRBJ2-5 | - | TRBV6-2/TRBV6-3 | - | TGTGCCAGCAGTTACCCACAAGCGGGTCCGACACTCTACGATGTGTGGACCCAGTACTTC | CASSYPQAGPTLYDVWTQYF
TRBJ1-3 | - | TRBV6-5 | - | TGTGCCACTTTGGGGGGCTTAGGAAACACCATATATTTT | CATLGGLGNTIYF
TRBJ2-6 | - | TRBV12-5 | - | TGTGCTAGTGGTTTGGTAATCCGGGGATCTGGGGCCAACGTCCTGACTTTC | CASGLVIRGSGANVLTF
TRBJ2-1 | - | TRBV3-1/TRBV3-2 | - | TGTGCCAGCAGCCAGCCCCCGATCACCAATGAGCAGTTCTTC | CASSQPPITNEQFF
TRBJ1-1 | - | TRBV5-6 | - | TGTGCCAGCAGCTTGAGGATAACTGAAGCTTTCTTT | CASSLRITEAFF
TRBJ1-2 | TRBD1 | TRBV19 | few | TGTGCCAGTAGTATCCGACAGGGGAACTACTATGGCTACACCTTC | CASSIRQGNYYGYTF
TRBJ2-1 | TRBD2 | TRBV7-9 | - | TGTGCCAGCAGCGAAGTTACTAGCGGGGGGCCCAATGAGCAGTTCTTC | CASSEVTSGGPNEQFF
TRBJ1-6 | TRBD1 | TRBV7-2 | - | TGTGCCAGCAGCTACCCCTGGGACAGCTCCTATAATTCACCCCTCCACTTT | CASSYPWDSSYNSPLHF
TRBJ2-7 | TRBD1 | TRBV11-2 | - | TGTGCCAGCAGCGCAGGACAGGGTTACGAGCAGTACTTC | CASSAGQGYEQYF
TRBJ1-2 | TRBD1 | TRBV7-9 | - | TGTGCCAGCAGCTTACTTGCCAGGGGGGACTATGGCTACACCTTC | CASSLLARGDYGYTF
TRBJ1-4 | TRBD1 | TRBV6-5 | - | TGTGCCAGCAGTTTTTCGGACAGGGAATCCGAAAAACTGTTTTTT | CASSFSDRESEKLFF